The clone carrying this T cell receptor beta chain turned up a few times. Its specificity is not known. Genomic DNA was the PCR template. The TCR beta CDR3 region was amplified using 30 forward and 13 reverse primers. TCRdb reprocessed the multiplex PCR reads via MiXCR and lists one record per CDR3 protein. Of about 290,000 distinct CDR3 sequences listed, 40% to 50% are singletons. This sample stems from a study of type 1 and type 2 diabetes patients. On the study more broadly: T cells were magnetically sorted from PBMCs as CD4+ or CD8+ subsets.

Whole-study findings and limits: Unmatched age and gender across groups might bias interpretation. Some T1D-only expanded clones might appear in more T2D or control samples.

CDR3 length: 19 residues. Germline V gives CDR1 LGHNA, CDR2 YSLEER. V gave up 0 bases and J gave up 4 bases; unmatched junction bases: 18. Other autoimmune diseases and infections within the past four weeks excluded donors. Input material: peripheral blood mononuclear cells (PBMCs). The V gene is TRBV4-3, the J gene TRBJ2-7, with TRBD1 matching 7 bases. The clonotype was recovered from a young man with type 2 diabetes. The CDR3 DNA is TGCGCCAGCAGCCAAGATCTCCAACTGGCAGGGACAGTAACTTACGAGCAGTACTTC. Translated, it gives CASSQDLQLAGTVTYEQYF.